Listed below are T cell receptor beta chains from one sample, sequenced in a study of shared clonotypes between healthy human individuals. Sequencing was performed with immunoSEQ multiplex PCR; in TCRdb, only in-frame clones are kept and a portion is missing. The sample lists some 630,000 clones, roughly 96% occurring once. Sequenced: naive CD8+ T cells sorted from blood. These receptor sequences come from a young woman in good health. Both conserved end residues are part of each CDR3. The D gene is left open where the match is weak. Size is omitted from some rows. Given values are once, few, many or a class for expanded clones.

abundance,d_gene,v_gene,j_gene,CDR3aa,CDR3nt
few,-,TRBV28,TRBJ2-7,CAVAEPGYEQYF,TGTGCCGTTGCTGAGCCCGGATACGAGCAGTACTTC
-,TRBD2,TRBV10-1,TRBJ2-1,CASSELGTSGDSYNEQFF,TGCGCCAGCAGTGAGTTGGGGACTAGCGGTGACTCCTACAATGAGCAGTTCTTC
-,TRBD2,TRBV27,TRBJ2-3,CASGSGRTDTQYF,TGTGCCAGCGGTAGCGGGAGGACAGATACGCAGTATTTT
once,-,TRBV9,TRBJ2-5,CASSVGTRGGETQYF,TGTGCCAGCAGCGTAGGGACCCGGGGCGGGGAGACCCAGTACTTC
once,-,TRBV19,TRBJ2-7,CASSTGILSYEQYF,TGTGCCAGTAGTACGGGGATCCTCTCCTACGAGCAGTACTTC
-,-,TRBV4-2,TRBJ2-3,CASSQEATRLLTDTQYF,TGTGCCAGCAGCCAAGAGGCCACTAGATTACTCACAGATACGCAGTATTTT
-,-,TRBV28,TRBJ1-1,CASSLQGWNTEAFF,TGTGCCAGCAGTTTACAGGGTTGGAACACTGAAGCTTTCTTT
-,-,TRBV5-5,TRBJ2-7,CASSLDRPGIYEQYF,TGTGCCAGCAGCTTGGACAGGCCCGGGATCTACGAGCAGTACTTC
-,TRBD2,TRBV5-1,TRBJ2-1,CASSQRTSGSYEQFF,TGCGCCAGCAGCCAACGGACTAGCGGGAGCTATGAGCAGTTCTTC
-,TRBD1,TRBV11-2,TRBJ2-3,CASSPGQGFLTDTQYF,TGTGCCAGCAGCCCGGGACAGGGATTTCTCACAGATACGCAGTATTTT
-,TRBD1,TRBV6-1,TRBJ2-7,CASSEFLGTAYEQYF,TGTGCCAGCAGTGAATTCCTAGGGACAGCCTACGAGCAGTACTTC
once,TRBD2,TRBV13,TRBJ2-3,CASSRTSGNTDTQYF,TGTGCCAGCAGCCGGACTAGCGGGAACACAGATACGCAGTATTTT
-,TRBD1,TRBV7-9,TRBJ1-1,CASSPGDRGPGTEAFF,TGTGCCAGCAGCCCCGGTGACAGGGGGCCGGGAACTGAAGCTTTCTTT
-,-,TRBV27,TRBJ1-2,CASSTEGDYGYTF,TGTGCCAGCAGTACGGAAGGGGACTATGGCTACACCTTC
-,-,TRBV5-4,TRBJ1-1,CASTLEGKMNTEAFF,TGTGCCAGCACCTTGGAGGGGAAAATGAACACTGAAGCTTTCTTT
-,TRBD2,TRBV9,TRBJ2-7,CASSVEASGSSYEQYF,TGTGCCAGCAGCGTAGAGGCTAGCGGAAGCTCCTACGAGCAGTACTTC
-,-,TRBV2,TRBJ2-7,CASSEVLGTYEQYF,TGTGCCAGCAGTGAAGTCCTGGGTACGTACGAGCAGTACTTC
-,-,TRBV11-2,TRBJ2-1,CASSLSGPSAYNEQFF,TGTGCCAGCAGCTTATCCGGCCCGAGTGCCTACAATGAGCAGTTCTTC
-,TRBD1,TRBV6-5,TRBJ2-5,CASSYGTAQETQYF,TGTGCCAGCAGTTACGGGACAGCCCAAGAGACCCAGTACTTC
-,TRBD1,TRBV4-1,TRBJ1-2,CASSQVQGTDYGYTF,TGCGCCAGCAGCCAAGTACAGGGGACCGACTATGGCTACACCTTC
-,TRBD1,TRBV5-8,TRBJ1-2,CASSSWTGGYGYTF,TGTGCCAGCAGCTCCTGGACAGGGGGCTATGGCTACACCTTC
-,-,TRBV5-6,TRBJ2-1,CASSLSEEQFF,TGTGCCAGCAGCTTGTCGGAGGAGCAGTTCTTC
-,TRBD1,TRBV2,TRBJ1-1,CASGRPPGQGAEAFF,TGTGCCAGCGGTCGGCCCCCGGGACAGGGGGCTGAAGCTTTCTTT
-,-,TRBV27,TRBJ2-7,CASSTNIGGPYEQYF,TGTGCCAGCAGTACGAACATCGGGGGGCCCTACGAGCAGTACTTC
-,-,TRBV5-6,TRBJ2-7,CASSMTTNTYEQYF,TGTGCCAGCAGCATGACTACAAACACCTACGAGCAGTACTTC
once,TRBD2,TRBV28,TRBJ2-7,CASKPLADLPYEQYF,TGTGCCAGCAAGCCACTAGCGGATCTTCCCTACGAGCAGTACTTC
-,-,TRBV6-5,TRBJ2-5,CASSYFSGSQETQYF,TGTGCCAGCAGTTACTTCTCCGGGTCCCAAGAGACCCAGTACTTC
-,-,TRBV7-9,TRBJ1-1,CASSLGVGNTEAFF,TGTGCCAGCAGCTTAGGGGTGGGGAACACTGAAGCTTTCTTT
-,-,TRBV5-4,TRBJ1-1,CASSLAVGGSTEAFF,TGTGCCAGCAGCTTGGCCGTTGGGGGCTCCACTGAAGCTTTCTTT
-,-,TRBV7-9,TRBJ2-1,CASSSNSPSPYNEQFF,TGTGCCAGCAGCTCAAATAGCCCGAGCCCCTACAATGAGCAGTTCTTC
-,-,TRBV6-1,TRBJ2-7,CASSDRGGRPYEQYF,TGTGCCAGCAGTGACAGGGGAGGACGACCTTACGAGCAGTACTTC
-,TRBD1,TRBV6-1,TRBJ1-2,CASSEAVWDSYGYTF,TGTGCCAGCAGTGAAGCTGTTTGGGACAGCTATGGCTACACCTTC
-,TRBD2,TRBV28,TRBJ2-1,CASSFRLAGDEQFF,TGTGCCAGCAGTTTCCGACTAGCGGGAGATGAGCAGTTCTTC
-,TRBD1,TRBV4-2,TRBJ2-3,CASSQEDVTGDTQYF,TGTGCCAGCAGCCAAGAGGATGTGACAGGGGATACGCAGTATTTT
-,TRBD1,TRBV5-6,TRBJ1-2,CASSYTGTGDGYTF,TGTGCCAGCAGCTATACCGGGACAGGGGATGGCTACACCTTC
-,-,TRBV19,TRBJ2-7,CASSMAGDVAYEQYF,TGTGCCAGTAGTATGGCCGGGGACGTAGCCTACGAGCAGTACTTC
-,-,TRBV27,TRBJ1-2,CASSQTTDSFYGYTF,TGTGCCAGCAGCCAAACTACGGACAGTTTCTATGGCTACACCTTC
-,-,TRBV6-1,TRBJ2-7,CASYGGILYEQYF,TGTGCCAGCTACGGCGGGATACTCTACGAGCAGTACTTC
once,-,TRBV27,TRBJ1-4,CASSLSGANEKLFF,TGTGCCAGCAGTTTGTCAGGGGCTAATGAAAAACTGTTTTTT
-,-,TRBV28,TRBJ1-1,CASSSLRRNTEAFF,TGTGCCAGCAGTTCACTTCGACGGAACACTGAAGCTTTCTTT
-,TRBD1,TRBV19,TRBJ1-5,CASSIEGQGAEGNQPQHF,TGTGCCAGTAGTATAGAGGGACAGGGGGCAGAAGGCAATCAGCCCCAGCATTTT
-,TRBD1,TRBV5-4,TRBJ1-1,CASSPGQGVWNTEAFF,TGTGCCAGCAGCCCCGGACAGGGGGTGTGGAACACTGAAGCTTTCTTT
-,-,TRBV4-2,TRBJ2-7,CASSQGSQSYEQYF,TGTGCCAGCAGCCAAGGCAGTCAATCCTACGAGCAGTACTTC
-,-,TRBV19,TRBJ2-7,CASNRDDSYEQYF,TGTGCCAGTAATAGGGACGACTCCTACGAGCAGTACTTC
-,TRBD1,TRBV27,TRBJ2-7,CASSTGTGSSYEQYF,TGTGCCAGCAGCACCGGGACAGGGTCTTCCTACGAGCAGTACTTC